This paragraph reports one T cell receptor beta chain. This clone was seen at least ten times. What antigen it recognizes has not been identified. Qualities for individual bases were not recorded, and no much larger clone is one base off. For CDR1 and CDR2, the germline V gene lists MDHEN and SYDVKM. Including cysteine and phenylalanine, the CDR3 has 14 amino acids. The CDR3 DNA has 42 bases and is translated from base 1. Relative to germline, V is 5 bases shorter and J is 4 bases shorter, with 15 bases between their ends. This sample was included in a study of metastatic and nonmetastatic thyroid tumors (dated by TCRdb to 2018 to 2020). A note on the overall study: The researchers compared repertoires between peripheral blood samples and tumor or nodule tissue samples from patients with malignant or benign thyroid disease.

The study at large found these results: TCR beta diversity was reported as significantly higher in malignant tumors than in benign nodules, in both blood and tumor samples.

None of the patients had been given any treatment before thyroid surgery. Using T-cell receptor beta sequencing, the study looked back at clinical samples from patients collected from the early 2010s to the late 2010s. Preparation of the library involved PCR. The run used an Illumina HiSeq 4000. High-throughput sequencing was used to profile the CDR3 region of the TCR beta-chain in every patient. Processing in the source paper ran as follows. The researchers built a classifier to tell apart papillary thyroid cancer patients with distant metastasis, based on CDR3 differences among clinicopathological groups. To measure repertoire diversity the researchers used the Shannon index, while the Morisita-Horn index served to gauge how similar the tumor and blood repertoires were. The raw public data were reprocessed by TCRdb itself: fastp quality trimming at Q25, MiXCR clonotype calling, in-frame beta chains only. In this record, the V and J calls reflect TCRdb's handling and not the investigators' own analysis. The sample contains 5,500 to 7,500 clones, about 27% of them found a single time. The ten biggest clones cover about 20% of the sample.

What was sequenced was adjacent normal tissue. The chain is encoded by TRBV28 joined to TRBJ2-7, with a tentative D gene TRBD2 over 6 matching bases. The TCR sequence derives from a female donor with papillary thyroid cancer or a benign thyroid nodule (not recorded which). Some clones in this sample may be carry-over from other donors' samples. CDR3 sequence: CASSPLLGRYEQYF. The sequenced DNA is TGTGCCAGCAGTCCCCTTTTGGGGAGGTACGAGCAGTACTTC.